The clone carrying this TCR beta chain appeared once. Its antigen is currently unknown. The primer mix had 60 Vbeta and 13 Jbeta primers. The method was immunoSEQ multiplex PCR; TCRdb's version includes in-frame clones alone and lacks a portion of them. This sample has some 110,000 clones, with roughly 71% found just once. This entry belongs to a study of cytomegalovirus exposure and HLA in healthy donors. The overall study: Of 300 to 500 genotyped donors, around 80% grouped in the Caucasian-associated ancestry cluster.

V lost 1 base, J lost 8 bases, and 9 bases lay in between. CDR1 and CDR2 from the germline V gene are MNHEY and SVGAGI. The CDR3 consists of 14 residues. Study observations and caveats: Exclusion applied to some V segments, including TRBV6-2 and TRBV6-3, as they were indistinguishable. Through in vitro validation, three CMV-associated chains were shown to be specific for CMV antigens. Reportedly, cytomegalovirus status was diagnosed with high sensitivity and specificity.

The rearrangement joins TRBV6-5 to TRBJ1-6, with D perhaps TRBD1 (6 bases). Source material: PBMCs. This sequence was found in a male donor in good health and CMV-seropositive. CDR3 amino acids: CASSYLQGHSPLHF. In nucleotides, the CDR3 is TGTGCCAGCAGTTACTTACAGGGACATTCACCCCTCCACTTT.